What follows are 2 T cell receptor beta chains derived from one specimen sequenced in a study of early T cells in non-severe SARS-CoV-2 infection (dated by TCRdb to 2020 to 2023). The method was 5' RACE. TCRdb records NextSeq 500 as the sequencer. The public reads were reanalyzed by TCRdb: fastp trimming at Q25, MiXCR alignment, in-frame beta chains only. Each entry merges the rows of one CDR3 protein and shows their most common DNA and genes. Here the sample has about 84,000 distinct CDR3 sequences; roughly 12% occur a single time. Roughly 2.6% of the sample is in the top ten clones. The sample was whole blood. These receptors came from an adult who was a healthcare worker with PCR-confirmed SARS-CoV-2 infection or an uninfected control (not recorded which).

CDR3 region: CASTGLGGQQYF. The CDR3 DNA reads TGTGCCAGCACAGGGCTGGGGGGCCAGCAGTACTTC. This chain uses TRBV25-1 with TRBJ2-7, with D perhaps TRBD1 or TRBD2 (6 bases each). CDR3 length: 12 amino acids. Per the germline V gene, CDR1 is MGHDK and CDR2 is SYGVNS. The V end was cut by 7 bases, the J end by 8 bases, with 15 bases between.

This clonotype was seen only a few times. V and J are TRBV29-1 and TRBJ2-2, with D perhaps TRBD2 (5 bases). The CDR3 is 11 amino acids. V lost 7 bases and J 3 bases, leaving 6 bases between the germline ends. Germline V gives CDR1 SQVTM, CDR2 ANQGSEA. CDR3 in DNA: TGCAGCGGGGGAGACACCGGGGAGCTGTTTTTT. Residues: CSGGDTGELFF.